This TCR beta chain was identified in a study of blood T cells in healthy people across ages. Study-wide results and caveats: Long-lived and aged donors differed, with more naive CD4+ cells and higher diversity in the long-lived.

Of note for this clonotype: Its antigen remains unidentified.

Alongside a J-beta primer mix, a sample-barcoded 5' primer served in a second PCR lasting roughly 7 to 11 cycles. Unique molecular identifiers of 12 random nucleotides labeled each cDNA. TCRdb reprocessed the 5' RACE reads with MiXCR, giving one entry per CDR3 protein. This table has roughly 1,500,000 distinct CDR3 sequences, approximately 38% appearing once. Losses at the gene ends were 1 base for V and 0 bases for J; bases not matched to a gene: 6. CDR3 length equals 16 residues. The V gene's germline CDR1 is SGHTA and CDR2 FQGNSA. Sequenced input: blood. The sequence was obtained from a woman under 30 in good health. The chain uses TRBV7-2 and TRBJ2-7; 7 bases fit TRBD1. This chain's CDR3 is CASSLVEGAPSYEQYF. The CDR3 nucleotides are TGTGCCAGCAGCTTAGTTGAGGGGGCGCCCTCCTACGAGCAGTACTTC.